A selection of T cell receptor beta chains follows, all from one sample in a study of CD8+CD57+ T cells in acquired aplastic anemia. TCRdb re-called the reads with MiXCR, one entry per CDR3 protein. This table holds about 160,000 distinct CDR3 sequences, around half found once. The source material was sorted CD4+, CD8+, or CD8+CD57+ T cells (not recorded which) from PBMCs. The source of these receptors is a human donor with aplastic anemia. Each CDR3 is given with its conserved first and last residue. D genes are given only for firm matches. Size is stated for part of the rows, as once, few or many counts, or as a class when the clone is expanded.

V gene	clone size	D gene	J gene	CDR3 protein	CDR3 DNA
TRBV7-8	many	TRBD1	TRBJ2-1	CASSPRQGFHNEQFF	TGTGCCAGCAGCCCGAGACAGGGATTCCACAATGAGCAGTTCTTC
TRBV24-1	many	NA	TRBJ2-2	CATSDLGTPNTGELFF	TGTGCCACCAGTGATTTAGGGACACCGAACACCGGGGAGCTGTTTTTT
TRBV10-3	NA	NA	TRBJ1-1	CASRVNTLGTEAFF	TGTGCCAGCAGAGTAAACACCCTGGGCACTGAAGCTTTCTTT
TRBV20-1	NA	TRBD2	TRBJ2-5	CSARDRLAGEQETQYF	TGCAGTGCTAGAGATAGGTTAGCGGGGGAACAAGAGACCCAGTACTTC
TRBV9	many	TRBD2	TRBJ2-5	CASSASSGSQETQYF	TGTGCCAGCAGCGCCTCTAGCGGGAGTCAAGAGACCCAGTACTTC
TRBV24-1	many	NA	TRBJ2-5	CATSDFRGDQETQYF	TGTGCCACCAGTGATTTTAGAGGGGACCAAGAGACCCAGTACTTC
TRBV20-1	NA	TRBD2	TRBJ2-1	CSAPRGGGAYNEQFF	TGCAGTGCTCCGAGGGGCGGGGGGGCTTACAATGAGCAGTTCTTC
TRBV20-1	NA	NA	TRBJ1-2	CSARDIHGYTF	TGCAGTGCTAGAGACATTCATGGCTACACCTTC
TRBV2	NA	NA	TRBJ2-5	CASSLIQGIVGETQYF	TGTGCCAGCAGTCTAATACAGGGCATCGTAGGCGAGACCCAGTACTTC
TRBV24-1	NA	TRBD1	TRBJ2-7	CATSDPGTGTYEQYF	TGTGCCACCAGTGACCCCGGGACAGGAACCTACGAGCAGTACTTC
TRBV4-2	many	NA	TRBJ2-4	CASSQDFNIQYF	TGTGCCAGCAGCCAAGATTTTAACATTCAGTACTTC
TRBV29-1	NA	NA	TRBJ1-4	CSVERSGKREKLFF	TGCAGCGTTGAAAGGAGTGGGAAGCGCGAAAAACTGTTTTTT
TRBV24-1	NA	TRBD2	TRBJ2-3	CATSARARAGVPDTQYF	TGTGCCACCAGTGCAAGGGCGCGGGCGGGAGTCCCAGATACGCAGTATTTT
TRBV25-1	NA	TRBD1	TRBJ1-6	CASHRGYNSPLHF	TGTGCCAGCCACAGGGGGTATAATTCACCCCTCCACTTT
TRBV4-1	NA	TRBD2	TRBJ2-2	CASSQLAGDYTGELFF	TGCGCCAGCAGCCAACTAGCGGGAGACTACACCGGGGAGCTGTTTTTT
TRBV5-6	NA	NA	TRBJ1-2	CASRRSGVANYGYTF	TGTGCCAGCAGACGGAGTGGCGTAGCTAACTATGGCTACACCTTC
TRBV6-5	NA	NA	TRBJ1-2	CASSYEGQSIYGYTF	TGTGCCAGCAGTTACGAAGGGCAGTCAATTTATGGCTACACCTTC
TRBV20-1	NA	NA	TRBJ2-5	CSASLETPQETQYF	TGCAGTGCTAGTCTCGAGACACCCCAAGAGACCCAGTACTTC
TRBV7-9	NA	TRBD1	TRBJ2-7	CASSPTGVYEQYF	TGTGCCAGCAGCCCCACAGGGGTCTACGAGCAGTACTTC
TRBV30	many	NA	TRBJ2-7	CAWSPGFGHEQYF	TGTGCCTGGAGTCCAGGGTTCGGCCACGAGCAGTACTTC
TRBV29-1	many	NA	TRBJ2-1	CSVDPNEQFF	TGCAGCGTCGACCCGAATGAGCAGTTCTTC
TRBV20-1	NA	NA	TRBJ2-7	CSAQTAELYEQYF	TGCAGTGCCCAGACAGCGGAACTCTACGAGCAGTACTTC
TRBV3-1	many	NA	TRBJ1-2	CASSQDGVWGGYTF	TGTGCCAGCAGCCAAGACGGGGTCTGGGGTGGCTACACCTTC
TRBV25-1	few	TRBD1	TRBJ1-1	CASSGQGKGTEAFF	TGTGCCAGCAGTGGACAGGGCAAGGGCACTGAAGCTTTCTTT
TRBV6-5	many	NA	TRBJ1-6	CASSSPAPVGPLHF	TGTGCCAGCAGTTCCCCAGCCCCGGTGGGGCCCCTCCACTTT
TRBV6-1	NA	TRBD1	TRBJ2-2	CASRPPRGQGWIGELFF	TGTGCCAGCAGACCTCCTAGGGGACAGGGCTGGATCGGGGAGCTGTTTTTT
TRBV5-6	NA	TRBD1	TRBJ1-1	CASSFSGQGGTEAFF	TGTGCCAGCAGCTTCTCCGGACAGGGAGGGACTGAAGCTTTCTTT
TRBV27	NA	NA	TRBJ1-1	CASSLSRGNTEAFF	TGTGCCAGCAGTTTATCGAGGGGGAACACTGAAGCTTTCTTT
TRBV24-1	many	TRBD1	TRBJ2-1	CATSDLRGLAQGEQFF	TGTGCCACCAGTGATTTAAGGGGGCTAGCTCAAGGAGAGCAGTTCTTC
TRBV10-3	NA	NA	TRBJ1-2	CAISNRVYGCTF	TGTGCCATCAGTAACAGGGTCTATGGCTGCACCTTC
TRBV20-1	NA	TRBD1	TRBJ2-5	CSARDGRQGQETQYF	TGCAGTGCTAGAGATGGACGACAGGGGCAAGAGACCCAGTACTTC
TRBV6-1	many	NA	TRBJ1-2	CASSQTTGFYGYTF	TGTGCCAGCAGCCAGACTACAGGGTTCTATGGCTACACCTTC
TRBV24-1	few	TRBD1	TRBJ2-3	CATSDGDRGTDTQYF	TGTGCCACCAGTGATGGGGACAGGGGGACAGATACGCAGTATTTT
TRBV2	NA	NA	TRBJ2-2	CASSRQLDTGELFF	TGTGCCAGCAGCCGACAGCTTGACACCGGGGAGCTGTTTTTT
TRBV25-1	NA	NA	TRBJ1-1	CASSPRGERPEAFF	TGTGCCAGCAGTCCGAGGGGGGAACGGCCTGAAGCTTTCTTT
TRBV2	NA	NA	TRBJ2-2	CASSPTGGELFF	TGTGCCAGCAGTCCGACCGGTGGGGAGCTGTTTTTT
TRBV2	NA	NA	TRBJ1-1	CASSEVTAPTVAFF	TGTGCCAGCAGTGAAGTCACAGCTCCCACTGTAGCTTTCTTT
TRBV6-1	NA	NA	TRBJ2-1	CASSEALGSYNEQFF	TGTGCCAGCAGTGAGGCGTTGGGCTCCTACAATGAGCAGTTCTTC
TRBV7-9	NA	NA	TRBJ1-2	CASSLVGPHYGYTF	TGTGCCAGCAGCTTAGTGGGACCCCATTATGGCTACACCTTC
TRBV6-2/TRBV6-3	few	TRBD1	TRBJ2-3	CASSLGGTGADTQYF	TGTGCCAGCAGCTTAGGGGGGACAGGGGCAGATACGCAGTATTTT
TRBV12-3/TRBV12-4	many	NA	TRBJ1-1	CASSLWGGAEAFF	TGTGCCAGCAGTTTATGGGGGGGTGCTGAAGCTTTCTTT
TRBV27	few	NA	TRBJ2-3	CASSLFWGDTQYF	TGTGCCAGCAGTTTATTTTGGGGGGATACGCAGTATTTT
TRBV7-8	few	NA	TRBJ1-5	CASSLSSAGANQPQHF	TGTGCCAGCAGCTTATCCTCGGCAGGGGCAAATCAGCCCCAGCATTTT
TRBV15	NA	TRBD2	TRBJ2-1	CATSGGLAGVYNEQFF	TGTGCCACCAGCGGCGGACTAGCGGGAGTCTACAATGAGCAGTTCTTC
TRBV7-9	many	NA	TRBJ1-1	CASSLDWGPNTEAFF	TGTGCCAGCAGCTTAGATTGGGGGCCGAACACTGAAGCTTTCTTT
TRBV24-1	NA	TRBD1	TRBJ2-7	CATSDPSRTGTAYERYF	TGTGCCACCAGTGATCCCTCCAGGACAGGGACCGCCTACGAGCGGTACTTC
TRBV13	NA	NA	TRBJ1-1	CASSFGESATDALF	TGTGCCAGCAGCTTCGGGGAATCCGCGACTGATGCTCTCTTT
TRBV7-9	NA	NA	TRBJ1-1	CASSWYENTEAFF	TGTGCCAGCAGTTGGTACGAAAACACTGAAGCTTTCTTT
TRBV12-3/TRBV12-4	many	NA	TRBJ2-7	CASSPWNREVGEQYF	TGTGCCAGCAGTCCCTGGAACAGGGAGGTTGGTGAGCAGTACTTC
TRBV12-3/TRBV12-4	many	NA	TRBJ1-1	CASSLMTGNTEAFF	TGTGCCAGCAGTTTAATGACAGGGAACACTGAAGCTTTCTTT
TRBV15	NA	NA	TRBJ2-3	CATSGDKSTDTQYF	TGTGCCACCAGCGGGGACAAAAGCACAGATACGCAGTATTTT